One sample yielded the 15 T cell receptor beta chains listed below, sequenced in a study of tumor-infiltrating lymphocytes in primary liver carcinoma. A primer in the constant region served to generate TCR beta cDNA from roughly 550 ng of total RNA. Three nested multiplex PCR rounds, a slightly modified ARM-PCR method, built the TCR beta libraries. A C-beta reverse primer and TRBV1-TRBV30 forward primers served in each of the first two PCR rounds, at 10 cycles apiece. TCRdb used MiXCR to reprocess the multiplex PCR reads, holding one entry per CDR3 protein. This sample has roughly 100,000 distinct CDR3 sequences, with around 80% found just once. Co-extracting RNA and DNA was done with about 17-31 mg of unsorted bulk tissue as input. Specimen: liver tumor tissue from sampling region 3. The subset was: tumor region T3, left-lateral pole. All receptors come from a man aged 40-50 years with primary liver carcinoma and hepatitis B virus infection.

Comments on this clonotype: This CDR3 fails to terminate in the conserved phenylalanine or tryptophan, so it likely reflects a read error. This chain links TRBV5-6 with TRBJ2-7, with D possibly matching TRBD2 (5 bases). Germline CDR1 reads SGHDT; CDR2 reads YYEEEE. The CDR3 extends over 14 amino acids. CDR3 DNA: TGTGCCGGCAGCTTGGGAGCAGGTTCCTACGAGCAGTACTCC. This codes for CAGSLGAGSYEQYS.

Details on this clonotype: Because the CDR3 is missing its conserved closing phenylalanine or tryptophan, this is likely a read error. The DNA is omitted, as the CDR3 cannot be located on it reliably, and the CDR3 follows TCRdb's listing. The chain links TRBV6-2 or TRBV6-3 to TRBJ2-1; the DNA was not compared with TRBD1, the D call given in the table. Per germline, CDR1 MNHEY and CDR2 SVGEGT. The CDR3 has 16 amino acids, counting both end residues. CDR3 residues: CVSSYADGTGNDEQFL.

To note about this clonotype: One junction end does not reproduce the germline sequence, and a read error may be involved. The chain is built from TRBV10-3 and TRBJ2-2, with TRBD1 matching over 8 bases. The length of the CDR3 is 15 residues. CDR1 and CDR2 (germline): ENHRY, SYGVKD. CDR3: CVISEQQGDTGELFF. In DNA form, the CDR3 reads TGTGTCATCAGTGAGCAACAGGGGGACACCGGGGAGCTGTTTTTT.

This clonotype was recorded once. Its ends do not fully match the called genes, so a read error is possible. The chain uses TRBV29-1 and TRBJ2-7; 9 nucleotides line up with TRBD1. The length of the CDR3 is 14 residues. Germline loops: CDR1 SQVTM, CDR2 ANQGSEA. The CDR3 is CSDQVTGGEGEQYF. The DNA for the CDR3 is TGCAGCGATCAAGTTACAGGGGGCGAGGGCGAGCAGTATTTC.

This clonotype was seen ten or more times. V usage is TRBV10-3 and J usage is TRBJ2-5; D may be TRBD1 (6 bases). Trimming pared 6 bases from V and 2 bases from J, leaving 16 bases between. CDR1 and CDR2 (germline): ENHRY, SYGVKD. This CDR3 is 15 amino acids long. CDR3 amino acids: CAISEGQPSQETQYF. The CDR3 DNA sequence: TGTGCCATCAGCGAAGGACAGCCAAGTCAAGAGACCCAGTACTTC.

For this clonotype: Because the CDR3 is missing its conserved closing phenylalanine or tryptophan, this is likely a read error. The chain has TRBV10-3 and TRBJ2-1; TRBD2 agrees at 12 bases. With 7 bases clipped from V and 8 bases from J, the junction kept 18 bases outside the gene matches. Germline-derived CDR1 and CDR2 are ENHRY and SYGVKD. The CDR3 is 18 amino acids. The CDR3 nucleotides are TGTGCCATCACTCGGGCGGAAGTGACTAGCGGGAGTATATATGAGCAGTTCCTC. Translation: CAITRAEVTSGSIYEQFL.

Concerning this clonotype itself: A junction end diverges from the germline sequence, so it may reflect a read error. The V gene is TRBV14, the J gene TRBJ1-1; D is undetermined. This CDR3 comprises 14 residues. Germline values: CDR1 SGHDN, CDR2 FVKESK. The CDR3 spells CASNQADLNTEAYF. As DNA, the CDR3 is TGTGCCAGCAACCAAGCAGATTTGAACACTGAAGCTTACTTT.

Notes on this clonotype: No conserved phenylalanine or tryptophan is present at the end of the CDR3, so a read error is the likely explanation. The chain carries TRBV12-3 or TRBV12-4 and TRBJ1-4; D unclear. CDR3 size: 13 residues. Deletions cut 2 bases from V and 8 bases from J, with 9 bases between. The CDR3 sequence is CASSLSRVEKLFS. CDR3 coding DNA: TGTGCCAGCAGTTTATCACGGGTCGAAAAACTGTTTTCT.

Details on this clonotype: One junction end disagrees with the germline gene, perhaps due to a read error. The rearrangement uses TRBV11-2 and TRBJ2-7, with D perhaps matching TRBD1 (5 bases). The CDR3 is 11 residues long. Germline V gene lookup returns CDR1 SGHAT and CDR2 FQNNGV. The CDR3 DNA is TGTGCCAGCACAAAAGGGGTTGAACAGTGTTTC. It yields the protein CASTKGVEQCF.

With regard to this clonotype: Lacking the conserved final phenylalanine or tryptophan, this CDR3 likely reflects a read error. DNA for the CDR3: TGTGTCAACAGCTTGTCTAGCTTGGGGCATGAGCAGTTCCTC. Protein sequence: CVNSLSSLGHEQFL. The rearrangement uses TRBV11-2 and TRBJ2-1, with D perhaps being TRBD1 or TRBD2 (5 bases each). Looked up from germline, CDR1 is SGHAT and CDR2 is FQNNGV. The CDR3 runs 14 residues.

This rearrangement joins TRBV5-1 to TRBJ2-7, with D uncertain. From germline, CDR1 is SGHRS and CDR2 YFSETQ. The CDR3 runs 13 residues. V lost 0 bases, J lost 0 bases, and 4 bases lay in between. The CDR3 coding sequence is TGCGCCAGCAGCTTGGAGGGCTCCTACGAGCAGTACTTC. It encodes CASSLEGSYEQYF. The variable domain in full, with the rest retrieved from reference TRBV5-1 and TRBJ2-7, is KAGVTQTPRYLIKTRGQQVTLSCSPISGHRSVSWYQQTPGQGLQFLFEYFSETQRNKGNFPGRFSGRQFSNSRSEMNVSTLELGDSALYLCASSLEGSYEQYFGPGTRLTVT.

Note on this clonotype: One junction end disagrees with the germline gene, perhaps due to a read error. This CDR3 is CASSPGWGWATYEQYF. The CDR3 bases are TGTGCCAGCAGCCCAGGATGGGGGTGGGCCACCTATGAGCAGTACTTC. This chain connects TRBV11-2 to TRBJ2-7; D may match TRBD1 or TRBD2 (5 bases each). Germline V gives CDR1 SGHAT, CDR2 FQNNGV. There are 16 residues in the CDR3.

Concerning this clonotype: With a much larger clone just one base away, this may be a read error. This sequence joins TRBV7-3 and TRBJ2-3; TRBD2 is a possible D gene (6 bases). The CDR3 has 15 residues. Trimming left V 6 bases short and J 2 bases short, with 15 bases between. CDR1 and CDR2 from the germline V gene are SGHTA and FQGTGA. DNA of the CDR3: TGTGCCAGCAGACTCATAGGAGGGAACACAGATACGCAGTATTTT. Protein product: CASRLIGGNTDTQYF.

This chain connects TRBV29-1 to TRBJ2-1; 13 positions agree with TRBD2. V gave up 7 bases and J gave up 7 bases; unmatched junction bases: 1. The CDR3 has 12 residues. Germline V CDR1 and CDR2: SQVTM, ANQGSEA. As DNA, the CDR3 is TGCAGCGGGACTAGCGGGGGAAATGAGCAGTTCTTC. It specifies CSGTSGGNEQFF.

This chain uses TRBV11-2 with TRBJ2-5; a weak D match, TRBD1 (6 bases). Germline loops: CDR1 SGHAT, CDR2 FQNNGV. The V end lost 5 bases, the J end lost 7 bases, and 20 bases lay between the germline ends. The CDR3 contains 15 residues. CDR3 nucleotides: TGTGCCAGCAGCCCCCGGACAGCCCCAGGGTTGACCCAGTACTTC. Protein product: CASSPRTAPGLTQYF.